This record looks at one TCR beta chain sequence and its context. Authors' processing steps: It was from reference gene primer amplification that nucleated cell counts were estimated. The protocol was immunoSEQ multiplex PCR, while the TCRdb copy is restricted to in-frame clones and leaves out a portion. The D gene and trimming were derived from the DNA, and the V and J assignments and clone size from that table. The sample shows roughly 120,000 clones, roughly nine tenths of them seen only once. Germline values: CDR1 LGHDT, CDR2 YNNKEL (reference sequence). The length of the CDR3 is 17 residues. J gave up 1 base and V 1 base, and 9 bases lay outside the gene matches. This sample was taken from a study of blood T cell repertoires in COVID-19. Background on the study: Material from acute and convalescent COVID-19 was sourced from the United States, Italy and Spain. Nucleic acid was either cDNA or gDNA, and it came from T cells, B-cell-depleted T cells, or PBMCs.

The receptor's source is a man between 65 and 80 years old who had recovered from COVID-19. This chain uses TRBV3-1 (or the pseudogene TRBV3-2) with TRBJ2-7; the match to TRBD2 covers 8 bases. Sequenced input: peripheral blood. CDR3 sequence reads: CASSQGSIAGKSYEQYF. The CDR3 DNA is TGTGCCAGCAGCCAAGGTTCAATAGCGGGAAAATCCTACGAGCAGTACTTC.